The clone carrying this T cell receptor beta chain has a handful of counts. TCRdb re-derived calls from the 5' RACE reads in MiXCR, one entry per CDR3 protein. The table shows 560,000 or so distinct CDR3 sequences, with 17% occurring only once. The entry originates in a study of T-cell memory formation after mild COVID-19. The clonotype was recovered from an adult woman who had mild COVID-19 (a few samples of this study predate the infection). Cell type and time point are not known. Source material: PBMCs or a T cell subset sorted from them (not recorded which).

The CDR3 bases are TGTGCCAGCTCACCACGCTCAGGGGTAAAAGAGACCCAGTACTTC. It codes for CASSPRSGVKETQYF. The chain recombines TRBV18 with TRBJ2-5, with D maybe TRBD1 (6 bases). V gave up 1 base and J gave up 3 bases, with 12 bases separating them. Germline values: CDR1 KGHSH, CDR2 LQKENI. The CDR3 has 15 residues.